This paragraph covers one TCR beta chain sequence. What it binds is unknown. The study pooled second doses at about 4 or about 12 weeks. This sample is part of a study of T cell responses to AZD1222 COVID-19 vaccine. Findings of the study overall: Repertoire sampling was restricted to post-peak T cell response timepoints. Donors skewed white British and female; clonal diversity was possibly underestimated. Epitopes outside B.1.351 and B.1.1.7 mutated regions reportedly drew nearly half of spike TCRs.

Germline CDR1 reads GTSNPN; CDR2 reads SVGIG (reference sequence). CDR3 size: 17 residues. V trimming: 4 bases; J trimming: 2 bases; junction bases outside the gene matches: 16. The protocol was immunoSEQ multiplex PCR, while the TCRdb copy is restricted to in-frame clones and leaves out a portion. The sample has 130,000 to 150,000 clones; just over 85% are singletons. The source is an adult who received the AZD1222 COVID-19 vaccine. The source material was peripheral blood, sampled 28 days after the second AZD1222 dose. This chain links TRBV30 with TRBJ2-7, with TRBD1 matching over 8 bases. The CDR3 reads CAWTRQKRQGLTYEQYF. CDR3 nucleotide sequence: TGTGCCTGGACCCGACAAAAAAGACAGGGGCTGACCTACGAGCAGTACTTC.